The rows below give T cell receptor beta chains drawn from one sample of a study of blood T cell repertoires in COVID-19. The table came from immunoSEQ multiplex PCR; TCRdb's copy has only in-frame clones and leaves some out. The sample lists about 320,000 clones, roughly 89% seen once, with 8.9% in the top ten. The material sequenced was PBMCs or T cells enriched from blood (not recorded which). These receptors all come from a young woman who had recovered from COVID-19. Each CDR3 is given with its conserved first and last residue. A D gene is named only where the DNA matches it firmly.

CASSYFPGGPSTDTQYF	TGTGCCAGCAGTTACTTTCCAGGGGGTCCTAGCACAGATACGCAGTATTTT	TRBV6-2/TRBV6-3	TRBD1	TRBJ2-3
CSASSPRAGAYGNEQFF	TGCAGTGCTAGTTCTCCCAGAGCGGGAGCGTACGGCAATGAGCAGTTCTTC	TRBV20-1	TRBD2	TRBJ2-1
CASSLLGTGGHTGELFF	TGTGCCAGCAGCCTCCTAGGGACAGGGGGACACACCGGGGAGCTGTTTTTT	TRBV2	TRBD1	TRBJ2-2
CASSLGQGHGYTF	TGTGCCAGCAGTTTGGGACAGGGTCATGGCTACACCTTC	TRBV28	TRBD1	TRBJ1-2
CASSGRPGLIFLMNTEAFF	TGTGCCAGCAGTGGCCGTCCGGGACTCATTTTCCTCATGAACACTGAAGCTTTCTTT	TRBV6-4	-	TRBJ1-1
CASSSRTGTENEQFF	TGTGCCAGCAGCTCCCGGACAGGGACGGAGAATGAGCAGTTCTTC	TRBV11-3	TRBD1	TRBJ2-1
CSVEEGLVWGNEQFF	TGCAGCGTTGAGGAGGGGCTAGTCTGGGGCAATGAGCAGTTCTTC	TRBV29-1	-	TRBJ2-1
CASSPSGRHQPQHF	TGTGCCAGCAGCCCCTCCGGGAGACATCAGCCCCAGCATTTT	TRBV11-2	-	TRBJ1-5
CASSPGQPNEAFF	TGTGCCAGCAGCCCGGGACAGCCTAATGAAGCTTTCTTT	TRBV7-9	TRBD1	TRBJ1-1
CASSFSGQGSQETQYF	TGCGCCAGCAGCTTTTCCGGACAGGGGAGCCAAGAGACCCAGTACTTC	TRBV5-1	TRBD1	TRBJ2-5
CASRTPGIRNRLFF	TGTGCCAGCAGAACCCCCGGGATCCGAAACCGACTGTTTTTT	TRBV28	-	TRBJ1-4